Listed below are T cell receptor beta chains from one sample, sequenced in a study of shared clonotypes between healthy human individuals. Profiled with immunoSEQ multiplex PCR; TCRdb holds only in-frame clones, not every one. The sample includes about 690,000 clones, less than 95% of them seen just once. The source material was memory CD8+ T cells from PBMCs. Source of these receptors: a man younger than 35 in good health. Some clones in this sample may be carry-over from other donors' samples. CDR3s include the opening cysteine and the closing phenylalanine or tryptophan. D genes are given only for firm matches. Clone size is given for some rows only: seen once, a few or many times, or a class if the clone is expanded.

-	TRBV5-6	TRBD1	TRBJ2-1	TGTGCCAGCAGCTTCGGACAGGGGGGCCATGAGCAGTTCTTC	CASSFGQGGHEQFF
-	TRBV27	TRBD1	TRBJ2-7	TGTGCCAGCAGTTCGGGACAGGGCTGGGGCTACGAGCAGTACTTC	CASSSGQGWGYEQYF
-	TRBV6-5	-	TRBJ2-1	TGTGCCAGCAGTTACTCGAGAGTACAGGGACTGAATGAGCAGTTCTTC	CASSYSRVQGLNEQFF
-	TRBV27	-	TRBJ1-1	TGTGCCAGCAGTCCCCATATCATCTACACTGAAGCTTTCTTT	CASSPHIIYTEAFF
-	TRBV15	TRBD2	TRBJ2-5	TGTGCCACCAGCAGGGGGAGGGTTAGAGAGACCCAGTACTTC	CATSRGRVRETQYF
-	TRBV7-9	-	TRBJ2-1	TGTGCCAGCAGCTTAGGTGGTGAGCAGTTCTTC	CASSLGGEQFF
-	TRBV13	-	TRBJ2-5	TGTGCCAGCAGCCAAGCCCGGGGGCCAGAGACCCAGTACTTC	CASSQARGPETQYF
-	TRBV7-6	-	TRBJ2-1	TGTGCCAGCAGCCAGGCCCGGGAGCAGTTCTTC	CASSQAREQFF
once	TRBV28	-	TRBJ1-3	TGTGCCAGTAGACACGGGTACATCTCTGGAAACACCATATATTTT	CASRHGYISGNTIYF
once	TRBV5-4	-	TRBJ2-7	TGTGCCAGCAGCCGGCTGGCGGAGGGCTACGAGCAGTACTTC	CASSRLAEGYEQYF
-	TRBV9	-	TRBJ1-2	TGTGCCAGCAGCGTAGCTACAGGGACGGACAACTATGGCTACACCTTC	CASSVATGTDNYGYTF
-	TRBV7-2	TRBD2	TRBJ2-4	TGTGCCAGCAGCCCACGGACTAGCGGGGGGAAAAACATTCAGTACTTC	CASSPRTSGGKNIQYF
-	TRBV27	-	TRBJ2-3	TGTGCCAGCAGTTTATGGGGGCCTACTAGCACAGATACGCAGTATTTT	CASSLWGPTSTDTQYF
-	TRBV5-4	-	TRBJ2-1	TGTGCCAGCAGCTCCGCAGGAAGTGAGCAGTTCTTC	CASSSAGSEQFF
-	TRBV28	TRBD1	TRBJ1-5	TGTGCCAGCAGTCCCGATGGACAGGCCTATCAGCCCCAGCATTTT	CASSPDGQAYQPQHF
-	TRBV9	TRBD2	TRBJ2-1	TGTGCCAGCAGCGTAACCCGCAACCTAGCGGGACCGTACAATGAGCAGTTCTTC	CASSVTRNLAGPYNEQFF
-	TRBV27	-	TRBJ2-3	TGTGCCAGCAGTTTACTGGGTGACGGCACAGATACGCAGTATTTT	CASSLLGDGTDTQYF
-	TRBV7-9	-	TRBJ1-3	TGTGCCAGCAGCGGGATTGTTTGGGGCTCTGGAAACACCATATATTTT	CASSGIVWGSGNTIYF
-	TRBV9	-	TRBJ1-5	TGTGCCAGCAGCCCTTCAGGGGCAAGTCAGCCCCAGCATTTT	CASSPSGASQPQHF
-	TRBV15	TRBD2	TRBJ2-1	TGTGCCACCAGTATAGGACTAGCGGACGACGAGCAGTTCTTC	CATSIGLADDEQFF
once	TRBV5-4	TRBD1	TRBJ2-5	TGTGCCAGCAGGGTAATCGGGACAGGTCAAGAGACCCAGTACTTC	CASRVIGTGQETQYF
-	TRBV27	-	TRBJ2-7	TGTGCCAGCAGTCCTTTTGGGTCTGGATCCCGCGAGCAGTACTTC	CASSPFGSGSREQYF
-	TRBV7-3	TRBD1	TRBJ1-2	TGTGCCAGCAGCTTGGACAGGGTAGCTAACTATGGCTACACCTTC	CASSLDRVANYGYTF
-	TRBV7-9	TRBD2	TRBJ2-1	TGTGCCAGCAGCTTTCCCCCAGATAGCGGGAGAAGTTCCTACAATGAGCAGTTCTTC	CASSFPPDSGRSSYNEQFF
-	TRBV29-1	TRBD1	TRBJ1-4	TGCAGCGTTGCTGACAGGGGGGGTACGACTAATGAAAAACTGTTTTTT	CSVADRGGTTNEKLFF
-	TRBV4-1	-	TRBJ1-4	TGCGCCAGCAGCCAAGACAGGGCTAATGAAAAACTGTTTTTT	CASSQDRANEKLFF
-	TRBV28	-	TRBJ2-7	TGTGCCAGCAGCGACAGGTCTTCCTACGAGCAGTACTTC	CASSDRSSYEQYF
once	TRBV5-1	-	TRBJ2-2	TGCGCCAGCAGCTCCTACCCCGGACGGGCGAACACCGGGGAGCTGTTTTTT	CASSSYPGRANTGELFF
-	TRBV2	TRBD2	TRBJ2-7	TGTGCCAGCAGTGGTCGAGTAGCGGGAGGACTCTACTCCTACGAGCAGTACTTC	CASSGRVAGGLYSYEQYF
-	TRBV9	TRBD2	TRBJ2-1	TGTGCCAGCAGCGTTTATGGTAGCGGGAGCCGGGAGCAGTTCTTC	CASSVYGSGSREQFF
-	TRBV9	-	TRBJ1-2	TGTGCCAGCGGCGGAGGAGCAAACTATGGCTACACCTTC	CASGGGANYGYTF
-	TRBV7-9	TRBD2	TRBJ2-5	TGTGCCAGCAGAGAAGCGGGGGAAAAGACCCAGTACTTC	CASREAGEKTQYF
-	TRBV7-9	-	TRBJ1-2	TGTGCCAGCAGCCCCCGAACAGGGAGGCTTAACTATGGCTACACCTTC	CASSPRTGRLNYGYTF
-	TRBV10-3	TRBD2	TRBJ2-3	TGTGCCATCATGGCCAGCGGGAGTACAGATACGCAGTATTTT	CAIMASGSTDTQYF
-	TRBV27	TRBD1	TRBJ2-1	TGTGCCAGCAGTTACACAGGGGGTTACAATGAGCAGTTCTTC	CASSYTGGYNEQFF
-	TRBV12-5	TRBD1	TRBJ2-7	TGTGCTAGGGGGCCTCAGACAGGGGATGAAAACGAGCAGTACTTC	CARGPQTGDENEQYF
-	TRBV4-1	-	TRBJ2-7	TGCGCCAGCAGCCTCTCCGGGACGGAACCCTACGAGCAGTACTTC	CASSLSGTEPYEQYF
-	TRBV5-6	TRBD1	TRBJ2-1	TGTGCCAGCACCTTGATGGGGTCAGGGGGTGAGCAGTTCTTC	CASTLMGSGGEQFF
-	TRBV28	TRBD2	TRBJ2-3	TGTGCCAGCAGGGGGAAGCGGGAGGAGGAGCCAGATACGCAGTATTTT	CASRGKREEEPDTQYF
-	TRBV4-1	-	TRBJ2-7	TGCGCCAGCAGCCAGTACAGGGTTGACGAGCAGTACTTC	CASSQYRVDEQYF
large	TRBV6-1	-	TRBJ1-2	TGTGCCAGCAGTGAAGCGCTTCGGGTTAACTATGGCTACACCTTC	CASSEALRVNYGYTF
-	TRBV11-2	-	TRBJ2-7	TGTGCCAGCAGCTTAGAACACTTCTACGAGCAGTACTTC	CASSLEHFYEQYF
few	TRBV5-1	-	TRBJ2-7	TGCGCCAGCAGCTCAGAACTCAGCTACGAGCAGTACTTC	CASSSELSYEQYF
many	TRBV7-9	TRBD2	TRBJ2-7	TGTGCCAGCAGCCCTTCGTCCCGGGCTAGCGGGAGCTACGAGCAGTACTTC	CASSPSSRASGSYEQYF
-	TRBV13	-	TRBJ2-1	TGTGCCAGCAGCTTAGTGGCTGCCGGAGGAGGCAATGAGCAGTTCTTC	CASSLVAAGGGNEQFF
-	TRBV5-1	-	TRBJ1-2	TGCGCCAGCAGCTTGGCCAACCCAAACTATGGCTACACCTTC	CASSLANPNYGYTF
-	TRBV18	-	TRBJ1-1	TGTGCCAGCTCACCGCCCGACTGGTCTGAAGCTTTCTTT	CASSPPDWSEAFF
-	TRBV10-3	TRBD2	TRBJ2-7	TGTGCCATCAGTGAGTCTGGTCGACTAGCGGGAGTAATAGGCTACGAGCAGTACTTC	CAISESGRLAGVIGYEQYF
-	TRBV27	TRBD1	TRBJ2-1	TGTGCCAGCAGTCCAATACGACAGGGGCCTTACAATGAGCAGTTCTTC	CASSPIRQGPYNEQFF
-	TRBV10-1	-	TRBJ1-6	TGCGCCAGCAGTGAACGGTATAATTCACCCCTCCACTTT	CASSERYNSPLHF
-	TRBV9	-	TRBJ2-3	TGTGCCAGCAGCGTAGCTAGCGGCACAGATACGCAGTATTTT	CASSVASGTDTQYF
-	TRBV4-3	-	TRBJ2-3	TGCGCCAGCAGCCAGTCCAGCACAGATACGCAGTATTTT	CASSQSSTDTQYF